This TCR beta chain comes out of a study of vaccination effects on CD4 cells after COVID-19. For the study at large: Samples collected post-vaccine were obtained a median of 72 days after the second dose.

The assay was immunoSEQ multiplex PCR, and TCRdb's table has in-frame clones only and misses some. Of tens of thousands of clones detected, more than 60% appear once; the ten largest clones hold roughly 8%. A word on this clone: Its antigen remains unidentified.

Antigen-specific CD4+ T cells were first expanded with viral peptide pools by the ViraFEST assay and only then sequenced. Isolation of CD4+ T cells took place after approximately 10 days of culture. All study participants received two doses of BNT162b2 or mRNA-1273 vaccine. A half-medium replacement with IL-2 medium was carried out on days 3 and 7. The sequencing used CD4+ T cells from PBMCs cultured with SARS-CoV-2 spike peptides, collected after COVID-19 vaccination. The receptor's source is a human donor who received a COVID-19 vaccine.

The CDR3 DNA sequence: TGTGCCAGCAGTACAAGGGAATCACCCCTCCACTTT. Translated, it gives CASSTRESPLHF. The V and J genes are TRBV2 and TRBJ1-6; D gene ambiguous. Deletions cut 5 bases from V and 10 bases from J, with 9 bases between. The CDR3 has 12 amino acids. Germline CDR1 is SNHLY and CDR2 is FYNNEI. Full variable domain (missing parts from reference TRBV2 and TRBJ1-6): EPEVTQTPSHQVTQMGQEVILRCVPISNHLYFYWYRQILGQKVEFLVSFYNNEISEKSEIFDDQFSVERPDGSNFTLKIRSTKLEDSAMYFCASSTRESPLHFGNGTRLTVT.